The clone carrying this T cell receptor beta chain has ten or more counts. What it recognizes is unknown. The CDR3 contains 14 residues. The germline V gene has CDR1 LNHDA and CDR2 SQIVND (reference sequence). Between the trimmed V and J ends, which lost 2 bases and 7 bases, there was a span of 14 bases. These data come from a study of spatial heterogeneity in lung cancer. Study outcomes and limitations: Resection blood, more than follow-up blood, showed ubiquitous expanded tumor TCRs.

A unique molecular identifier was carried by every single TCR cDNA molecule. TCRdb redid the calling of the 5' RACE reads with MiXCR, one entry per CDR3 protein. The sample shows more than 20,000 distinct CDR3 sequences, about 4.3% of them seen only once. Time point of the sample: sample taken at primary tumor resection. Extraction of whole RNA from tumor, nontumor lung or frozen PBMC preceded unsorted sequencing. The V and J genes are TRBV19 and TRBJ1-2; no firm D call. Sequenced material: PBMCs, taken at surgery. The sequence was obtained from a male donor with early-stage non-small cell lung cancer. The CDR3 DNA follows: TGTGCCAGTAGTATATTCGACCTTAAATCTGGCTACACCTTC. Amino acids: CASSIFDLKSGYTF.